This T cell receptor beta chain was identified in a study of CD4 T cells in relation to SARS-CoV-2 and coronaviruses. Study overall: PBMCs were cultured with antigen for roughly 10 days before TCR beta sequencing. Negative control cultures got HIV-1 Nef peptides or no peptide.

CD4+ T cells from unexposed donors were obtained before the COVID-19 pandemic (2011-2018). Isolation of CD4+ T cells took place after approximately eleven days in culture. Testing used SARS-CoV-2 S/N and four cold-coronavirus spikes on unexposed-donor CD4+ T cells, cells permitting. Findings and limits, study-wide: Crossreactivity was assessed only for spike protein, not other viral proteins.

Only in-frame clones appear in the TCRdb table, and some are missing; sequencing was by immunoSEQ multiplex PCR. The sample carries 25,000 to 30,000 clones, 75% recorded once. The CDR3 consists of 14 residues. The V and J ends lost 3 bases and 3 bases respectively, with 8 bases between them. CDR1 MGHRA and CDR2 YSYEKL come from the germline V gene. With respect to this clone: Its antigen remains unknown.

The sample taken for sequencing was CD4+ T cells from PBMCs, cultured in vitro. The chain joins TRBV4-1 to TRBJ2-2; D gene uncertain. The sequence was obtained from a human donor in good health. The CDR3 nucleotides read TGCGCCAGCAGCCATAGTGGGCACACCGGGGAGCTGTTTTTT. This gives the protein CASSHSGHTGELFF.